The 8 T cell receptor beta chains below come from one sample, sequenced in a study of tumor-infiltrating lymphocytes in primary liver carcinoma. Germline DNA was also extracted, and blood RNA was taken from unsorted whole blood. Production of TCR beta cDNA used 400 to 650 ng total RNA together with a constant-region primer. Slightly modified ARM-PCR served as the procedure for the TCR beta libraries. These libraries came from three rounds of nested multiplex PCR. The opening two PCR rounds, around 11 cycles each, paired TRBV1-TRBV30 forward primers with a C-beta reverse primer. TCRdb called the multiplex PCR reads again in MiXCR, with one record for every CDR3 protein. Seen here are a few hundred thousand distinct CDR3 sequences, around three fifths observed once, and the top ten hold approximately 15%. Material: peripheral blood. The receptors shown here come from a young woman with primary liver carcinoma and hepatitis B virus infection.

Points on this clonotype: The germline gene is not matched at one end of the junction; a read error may be the cause. The V gene is TRBV11-3, the J gene TRBJ2-1; D may correspond to TRBD1 or TRBD2 (5 bases each). The CDR3 consists of 14 residues. Per the germline V gene, CDR1 is SGHNT and CDR2 is YENEEA. CDR3 sequence: CASSPRGSINEQFF. The CDR3 coding sequence is TGTGCCAGCAGCCCCCGGGGCTCCATCAATGAACAGTTCTTC.

This clonotype was detected only a few times. This likely comes from a read error, as the CDR3 has no conserved phenylalanine or tryptophan at its end. This chain links TRBV6-1 with TRBJ2-2; 10 bases align to TRBD2. The CDR3 has 15 amino acids. From germline, CDR1 is MNHNS and CDR2 SASEGT. V dropped 7 bases and J dropped 6; count of bases not matched to a gene: 8. The CDR3 protein is CASIGPSGSAGELFS. CDR3 nucleotides: TGTGCCAGCATCGGACCTAGCGGGAGCGCCGGGGAGCTGTTTTCT.

For this clonotype: The CDR3 does not close with the conserved phenylalanine or tryptophan, likely indicating a read error. The chain carries TRBV4-3 and TRBJ2-7; D is unresolved. The germline V and J ends were trimmed by 1 base and 0 bases, with 4 bases remaining between them. The CDR3 loop spans 13 amino acids. CDR1 and CDR2 (germline): LGHNA, YSLEER. The DNA for the CDR3 is TGCGCCAGCAGCCAAGGGGTCTCCTACGAGCAGTACCTC. Residues: CASSQGVSYEQYL.

For this clonotype: This may be a read error, as it is one base from a much larger clone. The chain carries TRBV12-3 or TRBV12-4 and TRBJ2-3; D gene ambiguous. The CDR3 is 11 residues long. CDR3 coding DNA: TGTGGCAGCAGGTTAGACTGGACGCAGTATTTT. It translates to CGSRLDWTQYF.

Worth noting for this clonotype: Since the CDR3 does not end with the conserved phenylalanine or tryptophan, this likely comes from a read error. The chain recombines TRBV28 with TRBJ2-1, with 10 bases matching TRBD1. Trimming at V came to 7 bases and at J to 7 bases, leaving 10 bases not matched to a gene. The CDR3 contains 15 residues. CDR1 MDHEN and CDR2 SYDVKM come from the germline V gene. The CDR3 DNA follows: TGTGCCAGCACCTCGAGGACAGGGGGGATGAATGAGCAGTTCCTC. It specifies CASTSRTGGMNEQFL.

The chain employs TRBV11-2 and TRBJ2-1, with 10 bases matching TRBD2. The germline V gene has CDR1 SGHAT and CDR2 FQNNGV. The V gene end was trimmed by 6 bases and the J gene end by 7 bases; junction bases not matched to a gene: 9. The CDR3 covers 15 residues. As DNA, the CDR3 is TGTGCCAGCAGTGGGCTAGCGGGAGTGTTTAATGAGCAGTTCTTC. Its translation: CASSGLAGVFNEQFF.

The chain uses TRBV28 and TRBJ1-2; D uncertain. The CDR3 consists of 15 residues. Trimming removed 2 bases from V and 5 bases from J, with 15 bases in between. Germline CDR1 MDHEN, CDR2 SYDVKM. The CDR3 here is CASSLGGPVGYGYTF. DNA of the CDR3: TGTGCCAGCAGTTTAGGAGGGCCAGTTGGATATGGCTACACCTTC.

The chain recombines TRBV13 with TRBJ2-5; D not certain. V lost 1 base and J lost 5, with 11 bases in between. The CDR3 covers 14 residues. CDR1 and CDR2 from the germline V gene are PRHDT and FYEKMQ (reference sequence). The CDR3 here is CASSLARRSETQYF. CDR3 bases: TGTGCCAGCAGCTTAGCGCGTCGCTCCGAGACCCAGTACTTC.